This section outlines one T cell receptor (beta chain) sequence together with its context. This record belongs to a study of blood T cell repertoires in COVID-19. Profiled with immunoSEQ multiplex PCR; TCRdb holds only in-frame clones, not every one. The top ten hold approximately 2% of the sample, which has about 160,000 clones, approximately 90% seen once. The CDR3 is made up of 13 amino acids. The V and J ends lost 5 bases and 4 bases respectively, with 9 bases between them. What was sequenced was peripheral blood. This receptor was identified in a man aged 18-30 years with acute or convalescent COVID-19. The V and J genes are TRBV12-3 or TRBV12-4 and TRBJ2-1; D is possibly TRBD2 (6 bases). CDR3 in amino acids: CASSPGVYNEQFF. CDR3 sequence (DNA): TGTGCCAGCAGTCCGGGAGTTTACAATGAGCAGTTCTTC.